This TCR beta chain was sequenced in a study of blood T cells in healthy people across ages. The CDR3 runs 13 residues. Trimming cost V 6 bases and J 2 bases, with 10 bases left between them. Germline CDR1 is SGHTA and CDR2 is FQGNSA. A second PCR, run for about 6 to 12 cycles, used a sample-barcoded 5' primer plus a J-beta primer mix. One entry per CDR3 protein results from TCRdb running MiXCR on the 5' RACE reads. The sample yields about 670,000 distinct CDR3 sequences, under 65% seen once. This clonotype was detected many times. The chain joins TRBV7-2 to TRBJ1-2; D not resolved. The sequence came from a woman over 75 in good health. The source material was blood. For the CDR3, the DNA is TGTGCCAGCAGTTTATCACGGAACTATGGCTACACCTTC. The encoded protein is CASSLSRNYGYTF. The whole variable domain, filled in from reference TRBV7-2 and TRBJ1-2, reads GAGVSQSPSNKVTEKGKDVELRCDPISGHTALYWYRQSLGQGLEFLIYFQGNSAPDKSGLPSDRFSAERTGGSVSTLTIQRTQQEDSAVYLCASSLSRNYGYTFGSGTRLTVV.